This TCR beta chain comes out of a study of blood T cells in healthy people across ages. Overall study findings and caveats: Naive T cell percentage showed a strong correlation with the diversity of TCR beta. Diversity estimated from one million T cells was considered an underestimate.

Comment on this clonotype: Its cognate antigen is unknown.

Combining a sample-barcoded 5' primer with a J-beta primer mix, a second PCR ran for about 7 to 11 cycles. Each CDR3 protein is one row after TCRdb ran MiXCR on the 5' RACE reads. There are around 600,000 distinct CDR3 sequences in the sample; around 50% occur only once, and 20% to 25% lies in the top ten. CDR1 SGHTA and CDR2 FQGNSA come from the germline V gene. The CDR3 sequence is 15 residues long. The germline V and J ends were trimmed by 1 base and 5 bases, with 14 bases remaining between them. This sequence joins TRBV7-2 and TRBJ2-5; D possibly uses TRBD1 or TRBD2 (5 bases each). Material for sequencing was blood. The TCR sequence derives from an elderly man in good health. The CDR3 region is CASSLDGAMGETQYF. DNA for the CDR3: TGTGCCAGCAGCTTAGACGGGGCCATGGGCGAGACCCAGTACTTC.